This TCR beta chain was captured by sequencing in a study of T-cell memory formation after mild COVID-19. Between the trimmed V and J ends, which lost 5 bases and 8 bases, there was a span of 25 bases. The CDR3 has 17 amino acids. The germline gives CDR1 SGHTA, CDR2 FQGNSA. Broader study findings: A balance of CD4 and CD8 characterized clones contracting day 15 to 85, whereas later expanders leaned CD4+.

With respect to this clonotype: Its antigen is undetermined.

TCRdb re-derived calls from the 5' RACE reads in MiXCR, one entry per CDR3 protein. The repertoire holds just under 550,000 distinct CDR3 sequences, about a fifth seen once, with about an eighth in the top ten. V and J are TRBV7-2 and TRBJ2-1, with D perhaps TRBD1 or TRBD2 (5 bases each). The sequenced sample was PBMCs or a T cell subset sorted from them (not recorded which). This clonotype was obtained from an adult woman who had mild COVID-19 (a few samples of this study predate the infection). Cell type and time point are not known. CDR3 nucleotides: TGTGCCAGCAGCCCACTTATGGCTAGGGGTGGGGGATATGAGCAGTTCTTC. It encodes CASSPLMARGGGYEQFF. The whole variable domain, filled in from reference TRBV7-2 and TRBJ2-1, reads GAGVSQSPSNKVTEKGKDVELRCDPISGHTALYWYRQSLGQGLEFLIYFQGNSAPDKSGLPSDRFSAERTGGSVSTLTIQRTQQEDSAVYLCASSPLMARGGGYEQFFGPGTRLTVL.